This TCR beta chain emerged from a study of blood T cell repertoires in COVID-19. The CDR3 runs 15 residues. V shed 4 bases and J 0 bases; nucleotides not matched to a gene: 6. Germline CDR1 reads MGHRA; CDR2 reads YSYEKL. The method was immunoSEQ multiplex PCR; TCRdb's version includes in-frame clones alone and lacks a portion of them. The sample yields some 200,000 clones, around 80% seen once. This clone occurred once. The clonotype comes from a woman aged 55-69 years who had recovered from COVID-19. Input material: peripheral blood. V is TRBV4-1 and J is TRBJ2-7; 7 bases align to TRBD1. CDR3 nucleotide sequence: TGCGCCAGCAGCCCAAATCCAGGGGGCTCCTACGAGCAGTACTTC. It codes for CASSPNPGGSYEQYF.